This T cell receptor (beta chain) appears in the sequencing data of a study of CD8+ T cells in alopecia areata. CDR1 and CDR2 (germline): MGHRA, YSYEKL. Trimming took off 1 base at V and 2 bases at J, with 5 bases between the two ends. This CDR3 region has 14 residues. Described treatment: oral pan-JAK inhibitor, 5-10 mg twice daily. It was cDNA, reverse transcribed from extracted RNA, that served as the sequencing template. Repertoires were generated with immunoSEQ multiplex PCR, while TCRdb's copy carries only in-frame clones and drops some. The table has 90,000 to 120,000 clones, 84% seen once. This receptor was obtained from a human donor with alopecia areata. Source: CD8+ T cells sorted from blood, taken at week 24, from a patient treated with tofacitinib. This chain links TRBV4-1 with TRBJ2-2; D gene uncertain. The CDR3: CASSQGANTGELFF. CDR3 in DNA: TGCGCCAGCAGCCAAGGGGCAAACACCGGGGAGCTGTTTTTT.